A single sample is the source of the 13 T cell receptor beta chains below, sequenced in a study of human T cells and chemical hapten exposure. TCRdb redid the calling of the RACE reads with MiXCR, one entry per CDR3 protein. This sample has roughly 60,000 distinct CDR3 sequences, with 9.5% to 15% found just once. Indicated time point: patch test 3, about 24 weeks after DPC sensitization. Treatment noted: therapeutic diphenylcyclopropenone sensitization with weekly scalp DPC. The sample was whole blood, taken in connection with sensitization to the hapten diphenylcyclopropenone (DPC). These receptors all stem from a man younger than 40 with alopecia areata. Some clones in this sample may be carry-over from other donors' samples.

This clonotype appeared many times. The chain couples TRBV24-1 to TRBJ2-1, with D maybe TRBD1 (6 bases). V was clipped by 5 bases and J by 5 bases, with 21 bases between them. The CDR3 length is 17 residues. CDR1 is KGHDR and CDR2 is SFDVKD in the germline V gene. Written as DNA, the CDR3 is TGTGCCACCAGTGCCCAAAAAGGGCAGGGGCCTGACAATGAGCAGTTCTTC. As protein: CATSAQKGQGPDNEQFF.

This clonotype was seen ten or more times. The chain employs TRBV7-8 and TRBJ2-5, with no clear D. Trimming pared 4 bases from V and 1 base from J, leaving 16 bases between. The CDR3 sequence is 16 residues long. Germline lookup yields CDR1 SGHVS and CDR2 FQNEAQ. CDR3 nucleotide sequence: TGTGCCAGCAGCTCAAGACACCCAGCTAGCCAAGAGACCCAGTACTTC. This encodes CASSSRHPASQETQYF.

The V gene is TRBV2, the J gene TRBJ1-1; the match to TRBD1 covers 7 bases. Germline assignment: CDR1 SNHLY and CDR2 FYNNEI. V gave up 8 bases and J gave up 2 bases; unmatched junction bases: 5. The CDR3 is 13 amino acids. The CDR3 DNA reads TGTGCCAGCGGGGGACAGTTAAACACTGAAGCTTTCTTT. This sequence encodes CASGGQLNTEAFF.

The V gene is TRBV24-1, the J gene TRBJ2-1; no reliable D call. The V end lost 5 bases, the J end lost 6 bases, and 10 bases lay between the germline ends. CDR3 size: 13 residues. Per the germline V gene, CDR1 is KGHDR and CDR2 is SFDVKD. The CDR3 DNA reads TGTGCCACCAGTGTGGCTTACCGCAATGAGCAGTTCTTC. The encoded protein is CATSVAYRNEQFF.

Only a few counts were recorded for this clonotype. V is TRBV28 and J is TRBJ1-4; D is possibly TRBD1 (6 bases). The length of the CDR3 is 12 residues. V lost 6 bases, J lost 16 bases, and 18 bases lay in between. The germline CDR1 and CDR2 sequences are MDHEN and SYDVKM. CDR3 amino acids: CASSLEGEDPFF. CDR3 DNA: TGTGCCAGCAGCTTAGAGGGGGAAGACCCGTTTTTT.

V usage is TRBV7-3 and J usage is TRBJ2-3; D uncertain. CDR3 length: 16 residues. Trimming shortened V by 5 bases and J by 5 bases, and 20 bases separated the two germline ends. Looked up from germline, CDR1 is SGHTA and CDR2 is FQGTGA. The CDR3 bases are TGTGCCAGCAGCCACTGGGAACAGATAGCAGGAGATACGCAGTATTTT. Amino acids: CASSHWEQIAGDTQYF.

This clonotype was detected a few times. The chain links TRBV12-3 or TRBV12-4 to TRBJ1-2; D ambiguous. The CDR3 length is 12 residues. V lost 3 bases and J 6 bases, leaving 8 bases between the germline ends. The chain's CDR3 is CASSFPADGYTF. The DNA for the CDR3 is TGTGCCAGCAGTTTCCCGGCAGATGGCTACACCTTC.

This clonotype has ten or more counts. This chain uses TRBV13 with TRBJ1-3; D not resolved. Trimming cost V 5 bases and J 2 bases, with 7 bases left between them. CDR3 length: 13 residues. Germline CDR1 is PRHDT and CDR2 is FYEKMQ (reference sequence). The CDR3 DNA reads as TGTGCCAGCAGCCACCTTGCTGGAAACACCATATATTTT. This sequence encodes CASSHLAGNTIYF.

This clonotype has at least ten counts. The CDR3 protein is CASSLKGDTEAFF. DNA of the CDR3: TGTGCCAGCAGTTTAAAGGGGGACACTGAAGCTTTCTTT. The rearrangement links TRBV12-3 or TRBV12-4 to TRBJ1-1; tentative D call: TRBD1 (6 bases). CDR3 length: 13 amino acids. Trimming cost V 2 bases and J 3 bases, with 7 bases left between them.

V gene TRBV28 combines with J gene TRBJ1-2; unclear D gene. Trimming stripped 4 bases from V and 4 bases from J, with 7 bases between. The CDR3 runs to 12 residues. Germline V gene sequence: CDR1 MDHEN, CDR2 SYDVKM. This CDR3 is CASSSPTYGYTF. The CDR3 DNA follows: TGTGCCAGCAGTTCCCCCACCTATGGCTACACCTTC.

At least ten counts were recorded for this clonotype. The chain links TRBV18 to TRBJ1-6, with 8 bases aligning to TRBD1. This CDR3 comprises 15 residues. The V gene end was trimmed by 4 bases and the J gene end by 5 bases; junction bases not matched to a gene: 4. The germline CDR1 and CDR2 sequences are KGHSH and LQKENI. CDR3 in amino acids: CASSRGTGDNSPLHF. The DNA of the CDR3 is TGTGCCAGCTCACGTGGGACAGGAGATAATTCACCCCTCCACTTT.

This clonotype appeared many times. This sequence joins TRBV11-2 and TRBJ1-1; no firm D call. V shed 5 bases and J shed 8 bases, with 12 bases lying between them. Germline CDR1 is SGHAT and CDR2 is FQNNGV. This CDR3 spans 12 amino acids. The chain's CDR3 is CASSTASAEAFF. In DNA form, the CDR3 reads TGTGCCAGCAGCACCGCATCGGCGGAAGCTTTCTTT.

The chain uses TRBV27 and TRBJ1-5, with 7 bases identical to TRBD1. The CDR3 extends over 12 amino acids. The germline CDR1 and CDR2 sequences are MNHEY and SMNVEV (reference sequence). Trimming took 9 bases from V and 6 from J; bases not matched to a gene: 5. The CDR3 region has the DNA TGTGCCAGTCGACAGGGAGGTCAGCCCCAGCATTTT. Translating it yields CASRQGGQPQHF.